A single sample is the source of the 21 T cell receptor beta chains below, sequenced in a study of shared clonotypes between healthy human individuals. Clones were read by immunoSEQ multiplex PCR, and TCRdb kept only the in-frame ones, dropping some. The sample yields 740,000 or so clones, around four fifths seen once. Source material: memory CD4+ T cells sorted from blood. Specified subset: CD45RA-negative fraction. These receptors all stem from a woman aged 25-40 years in good health.

The rearrangement links TRBV5-1 to TRBJ1-2; weak D call: TRBD1 (6 bases). V lost 0 bases to trimming and J lost 4 bases, with 10 bases between them. Germline V gene data show CDR1 as SGHRS and CDR2 as YFSETQ. This CDR3 has 14 amino acids. The CDR3 sequence: CASSLDPTGYGYTF. As DNA, the CDR3 is TGCGCCAGCAGCTTGGATCCGACAGGCTATGGCTACACCTTC.

This clone was counted only a few times. Other DNA sequences in the same sample also yield this CDR3. The rearrangement uses TRBV5-1 and TRBJ2-1; 14 nucleotides match TRBD2. The CDR3 runs to 15 residues. The germline CDR1 and CDR2 sequences are SGHRS and YFSETQ. After removal of 0 bases from V and 7 bases from J, the junction contained 0 bases not matched to a gene. CDR3: CASSLGLAGGNEQFF. The DNA of the CDR3 is TGCGCCAGCAGCTTGGGACTAGCGGGAGGGAATGAGCAGTTCTTC.

The chain recombines TRBV6-1 with TRBJ1-3; no clear D gene. Per germline, CDR1 MNHNS and CDR2 SASEGT. V was pared by 6 bases and J by 9 bases, with 18 bases between. This CDR3 spans 14 amino acids. CDR3 sequence (DNA): TGTGCCAGCAGAGAAAGCGGGAACTACGGCACCATATATTTT. Amino acids: CASRESGNYGTIYF.

V and J are TRBV2 and TRBJ2-7, with 9 positions matching TRBD2. The J segment lost 3 bases and the V segment lost 6 bases, leaving 6 bases of the junction unmatched. Germline lookup yields CDR1 SNHLY and CDR2 FYNNEI. The CDR3 contains 14 residues. CDR3 sequence: CASRAGLANYEQYF. The CDR3, as DNA: TGTGCCAGCAGGGCGGGACTAGCTAACTACGAGCAGTACTTC.

This rearrangement joins TRBV5-1 to TRBJ2-3; D is perhaps TRBD2 (7 bases). The CDR3 consists of 16 residues. V was clipped by 6 bases and J by 5 bases, with 22 bases between them. Looked up from germline, CDR1 is SGHRS and CDR2 is YFSETQ. CDR3 region: CASTWGLRGRGDTQYF. Here the CDR3 DNA reads TGCGCCAGCACTTGGGGACTAAGGGGGAGAGGAGATACGCAGTATTTT.

This clone appeared once. This chain links TRBV28 with TRBJ2-7, with 7 bases identical to TRBD1. Unmatched junction bases numbered 11, after V lost 10 bases and J lost 2 bases. The CDR3 length is 14 residues. Germline assignment: CDR1 MDHEN and CDR2 SYDVKM. CDR3 sequence: CATRLQGSPYEQYF. In nucleotides, the CDR3 is TGTGCCACGCGACTACAGGGGTCCCCCTACGAGCAGTACTTC.

V usage is TRBV2 and J usage is TRBJ2-3, with a tentative D call TRBD1 (5 bases). V dropped 10 bases and J dropped 3 bases, with 11 bases sitting between them. CDR3 length: 12 residues. The V gene's germline CDR1 is SNHLY and CDR2 FYNNEI. CDR3: CATSQETDTQYF. CDR3 bases: TGTGCCACCTCACAGGAGACAGATACGCAGTATTTT.

The chain links TRBV5-1 to TRBJ2-3; 7 positions match TRBD2. CDR3 length: 16 residues. Per germline, CDR1 SGHRS and CDR2 YFSETQ. The junction had 14 bases not matched to a gene; V was cut back by 4 bases and J by 6 bases. Here the CDR3 DNA reads TGCGCCAGCAGCCCTTCCTCGGGGGGAGCTTTGGATACGCAGTATTTT. The encoded protein is CASSPSSGGALDTQYF.

The rearrangement joins TRBV7-2 to TRBJ1-1; 8 nucleotides agree with TRBD1. Unmatched junction bases numbered 8, after V lost 1 base and J lost 7 bases. The germline V gene encodes CDR1 SGHTA and CDR2 FQGNSA. The CDR3 has 15 residues. The CDR3 DNA reads as TGTGCCAGCAGCTTAGTCTCAGGGGGCGTTAGTGAAGCTTTCTTT. Its translation is CASSLVSGGVSEAFF. Using reference TRBV7-2 and TRBJ1-1 for the parts outside the CDR3, the full variable domain is GAGVSQSPSNKVTEKGKDVELRCDPISGHTALYWYRQSLGQGLEFLIYFQGNSAPDKSGLPSDRFSAERTGGSVSTLTIQRTQQEDSAVYLCASSLVSGGVSEAFFGQGTRLTVV.

This chain uses TRBV5-1 with TRBJ2-6, with D possibly being TRBD2 (6 bases). CDR1 and CDR2 (germline): SGHRS, YFSETQ. V shed 5 bases and J shed 1 base, with 22 bases lying between them. This CDR3 spans 19 amino acids. The CDR3 spells CASRPEAGLLTSGANVLTF. CDR3 in DNA: TGCGCCAGCAGACCGGAGGCGGGGCTTCTTACTTCTGGGGCCAACGTCCTGACTTTC.

The rearrangement links TRBV19 to TRBJ2-3; TRBD2 agrees at 12 bases. Germline V gives CDR1 LNHDA, CDR2 SQIVND (reference sequence). The CDR3 is 14 amino acids. Germline trimming cut 6 bases from V and 6 bases from J; bases unmatched to any gene: 4. The CDR3 nucleotides read TGTGCCAGTAGGACTAGCGGGAGTCTGGATACGCAGTATTTT. Translated: CASRTSGSLDTQYF.

The chain uses TRBV7-9 and TRBJ1-2; D is possibly TRBD1 (6 bases). V was clipped by 5 bases and J by 3 bases, with 10 bases between them. Germline CDR1 reads SEHNR; CDR2 reads FQNEAQ (reference sequence). There are 13 residues in the CDR3. In DNA, the CDR3 is TGTGCCAGCAGCACGACAGGCGACTATGGCTACACCTTC. Protein: CASSTTGDYGYTF.

V usage is TRBV13 and J usage is TRBJ2-1; D not resolved. The germline CDR1 and CDR2 sequences are PRHDT and FYEKMQ (reference sequence). Trimming pared 5 bases from V and 5 bases from J, leaving 10 bases between. The CDR3 consists of 13 residues. CDR3 nucleotides: TGTGCCAGCAGCCCCTTGGATCACAATGAGCAGTTCTTC. Protein sequence: CASSPLDHNEQFF.

The CDR3 region is CASSFRVRQPQHF. The CDR3 region has the DNA TGTGCCAGCAGTTTCCGGGTTAGACAGCCCCAGCATTTT. The chain uses TRBV27 and TRBJ1-5; no clear D. V lost 3 bases, J lost 7 bases, and 10 bases lay in between. CDR1 MNHEY and CDR2 SMNVEV come from the germline V gene (reference sequence). The CDR3 extends over 13 amino acids.

As to this clone: In the same sample, other DNA sequences code for this CDR3. The chain links TRBV28 to TRBJ1-2; D gene unclear. CDR1 MDHEN and CDR2 SYDVKM come from the germline V gene. This CDR3 has 12 residues. V lost 2 bases to trimming and J lost 4 bases, with 5 bases between them. CDR3 region: CASSLGSYGYTF. CDR3 in DNA: TGTGCCAGCAGTTTAGGGTCCTATGGCTACACCTTC.

The rearrangement links TRBV5-4 to TRBJ2-2, with 11 bases identical to TRBD2. The germline CDR1 and CDR2 sequences are SGHNT and YYREEE (reference sequence). The V segment lost 4 bases and the J segment 8 bases; nucleotides outside the gene matches: 7. CDR3 length: 15 amino acids. CDR3 nucleotides: TGTGCCAGCAGCCCCCGGACTAGCGGGCGGGGGGAGCTGTTTTTT. Protein sequence: CASSPRTSGRGELFF.

The J gene is TRBJ2-1, the V gene TRBV6-4, with D tentatively TRBD2 (5 bases). This CDR3 is built from 14 residues. With 4 bases removed from V and 4 bases from J, the gap between germline ends came to 11 bases. Germline V gene lookup returns CDR1 MRHNA and CDR2 SNTAGT. The CDR3 sequence is CASSVSGIYNEQFF. In DNA, the CDR3 is TGTGCCAGCAGTGTGAGCGGTATTTACAATGAGCAGTTCTTC.

The table lists this clone with a few counts. The V gene is TRBV7-9, the J gene TRBJ2-1; TRBD2 agrees at 7 bases. The CDR3 contains 14 residues. With 4 bases clipped from V and 7 bases from J, the junction kept 7 bases outside the gene matches. Germline assignment: CDR1 SEHNR and CDR2 FQNEAQ (reference sequence). This CDR3 is CASSYGRVRNEQFF. The CDR3 DNA reads TGTGCCAGCAGCTATGGGAGGGTAAGGAATGAGCAGTTCTTC.

The rearrangement links TRBV7-2 to TRBJ1-1, with D possibly being TRBD1 (6 bases). Trimming shortened V by 6 bases and J by 2 bases, and 10 bases separated the two germline ends. The CDR3 sequence is 13 residues long. Germline CDR1 is SGHTA and CDR2 is FQGNSA. For the CDR3, the DNA is TGTGCCAGCAGACAGGGTATTAACACTGAAGCTTTCTTT. Its protein product is CASRQGINTEAFF.

The chain uses TRBV27 and TRBJ1-1; 10 bases are shared with TRBD1. The CDR3 has 14 amino acids. J gave up 4 bases and V 6 bases, and 5 bases lay outside the gene matches. Germline assignment: CDR1 MNHEY and CDR2 SMNVEV (reference sequence). For the CDR3, the DNA is TGTGCCAGCAGGGGACAGGGGTTAGGCACTGAAGCTTTCTTT. It yields the protein CASRGQGLGTEAFF.

The chain employs TRBV6-5 and TRBJ2-7; 10 bases map to TRBD2. Germline CDR1 is MNHEY and CDR2 is SVGAGI. The CDR3 is made up of 15 amino acids. The trim removed 5 bases at V and 1 base at J, leaving 5 bases unmatched. The CDR3 sequence is CASSQLAGSSYEQYF. The CDR3 DNA reads TGTGCCAGCAGTCAACTAGCGGGAAGTTCCTACGAGCAGTACTTC.